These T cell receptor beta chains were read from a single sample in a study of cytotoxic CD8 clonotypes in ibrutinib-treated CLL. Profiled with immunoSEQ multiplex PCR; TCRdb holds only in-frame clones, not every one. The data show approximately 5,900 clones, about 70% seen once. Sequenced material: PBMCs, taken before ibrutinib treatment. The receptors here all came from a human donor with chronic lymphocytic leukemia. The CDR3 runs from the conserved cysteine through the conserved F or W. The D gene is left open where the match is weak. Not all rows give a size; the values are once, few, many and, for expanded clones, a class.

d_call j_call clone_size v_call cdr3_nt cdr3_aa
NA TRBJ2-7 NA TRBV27 TGTGCCAGCAGTTTTGGGACTGGCTACGAGCAGTACTTC CASSFGTGYEQYF
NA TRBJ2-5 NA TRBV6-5 TGTGCCAGCAGGCCCTCAGGGGTCCAAGAGACCCAGTACTTC CASRPSGVQETQYF
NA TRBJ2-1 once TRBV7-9 TGTGCCAGCAGCCCACAGGGTTCGATCTACAATGAGCAGTTCTTC CASSPQGSIYNEQFF
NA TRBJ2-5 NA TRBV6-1 TGTGCCAGCAGCCACCTTCAATACCAAGAGACCCAGTACTTC CASSHLQYQETQYF
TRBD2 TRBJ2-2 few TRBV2 TGTGCCAGCACTCGGGAGACTAGCGGAACCGGGGAGCTGTTTTTT CASTRETSGTGELFF
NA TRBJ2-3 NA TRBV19 TGTGCCAGTAGGGGACCTCGAGGTACGCAGTATTTT CASRGPRGTQYF
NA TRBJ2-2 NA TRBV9 TGTGCCAGCAGCGTAGGCCGCGGGGTGAACACCGGGGAGCTGTTTTTT CASSVGRGVNTGELFF
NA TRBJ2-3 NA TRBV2 TGTGCCAGCAGTGAGGGGATCACAGATACGCAGTATTTT CASSEGITDTQYF
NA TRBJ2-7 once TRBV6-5 TGTGCCAGCAGTCCCAACAGGGATCGGCACGAGCAGTACTTC CASSPNRDRHEQYF
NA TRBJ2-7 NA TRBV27 TGTGCCAGCAGTTCTCGGGGTATTTACGAGCAGTACTTC CASSSRGIYEQYF
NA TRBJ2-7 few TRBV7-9 TGTGCCAGCAGCCCGGGGACGGTGACCTACGAGCAGTACTTC CASSPGTVTYEQYF
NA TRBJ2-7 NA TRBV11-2 TGTGCCAGCAGCTTAGTGGGTGCCCCTCCCTACGAGCAGTACTTC CASSLVGAPPYEQYF
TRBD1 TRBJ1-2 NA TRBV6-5 TGTGCCAGCAGTTACGGGCAGGGGGGCTATGGCTACACCTTC CASSYGQGGYGYTF
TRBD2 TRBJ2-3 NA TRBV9 TGTGCCAGCAGCGTAGTGGGACTAGCGGCCACAGATACGCAGTATTTT CASSVVGLAATDTQYF
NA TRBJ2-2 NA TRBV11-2 TGTGCCAGCAGCTTAGAAGGGTTGGACACCGGGGAGCTGTTTTTT CASSLEGLDTGELFF
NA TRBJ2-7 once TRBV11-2 TGTGCCAGCAGCTTAGATTTGGGTCGGTACGAGCAGTACTTC CASSLDLGRYEQYF
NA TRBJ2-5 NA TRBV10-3 TGTGCCACAAGGACAGCACAGGAAGAGACCCAGTACTTC CATRTAQEETQYF
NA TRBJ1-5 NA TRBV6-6 TGTGCCAGCAGTTTCCTAAGCAGGGACCAGCCCCAGCATTTT CASSFLSRDQPQHF
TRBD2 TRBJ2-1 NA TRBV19 TGTGCCAGTAGCATAGCGGGCCCTTACAATGAGCAGTTCTTC CASSIAGPYNEQFF
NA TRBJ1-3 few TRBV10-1 TGCGCCAGCACCGGTCCCATCTCTGGAAACACCATATATTTT CASTGPISGNTIYF
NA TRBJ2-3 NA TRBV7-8 TGTGCCAGCAGCTTAGCGGAGGCGGATACGCAGTATTTT CASSLAEADTQYF
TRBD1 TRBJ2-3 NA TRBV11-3 TGTGCCAGCAGCTTGTTCACAGGGGCGGATACGCAGTATTTT CASSLFTGADTQYF
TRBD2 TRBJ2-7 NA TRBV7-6 TGTGCCAGCAGCCAAGCGGGAGGGAGCGGGCTATACGAGCAGTACTTC CASSQAGGSGLYEQYF
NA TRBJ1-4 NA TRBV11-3 TGTGCCAGCAGTCGGACCGCAGCAACTAATGAAAAACTGTTTTTT CASSRTAATNEKLFF
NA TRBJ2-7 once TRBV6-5 TGTGCCAGCAGTTTAGACTACAAGGACTACGAGCAGTACTTC CASSLDYKDYEQYF
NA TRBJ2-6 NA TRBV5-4 TGTGCCGGGAGACTTTCTGGGGCCAACGTCCTGACTTTC CAGRLSGANVLTF
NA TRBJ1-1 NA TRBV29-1 TGCAGCGTTACGAAGTCACAAGGCTGGGGAGCTTTCTTT CSVTKSQGWGAFF
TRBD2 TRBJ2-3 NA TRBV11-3 TGTGCCAGCAGCCCAAGACTAGCGGGAGATGCATATACGCAGTATTTT CASSPRLAGDAYTQYF
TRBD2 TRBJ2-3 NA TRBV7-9 TGTGCCAGCATCGCTAGCGGGAGCGCGGTAGATACGCAGTATTTT CASIASGSAVDTQYF
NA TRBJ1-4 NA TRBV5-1 TGCGCCAGCAGCTTGGACGGTTTTCGCGAAAAACTGTTTTTT CASSLDGFREKLFF
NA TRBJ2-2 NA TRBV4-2 TGTGCCAGCAGCCAGAACGGAGGGGGCGGGAGTTTGACCGGGGAGCTGTTTTTT CASSQNGGGGSLTGELFF
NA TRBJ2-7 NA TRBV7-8 TGTGCCAGCAGCTTACTCGCCGGCAGCTACGAGCAGTACTTC CASSLLAGSYEQYF
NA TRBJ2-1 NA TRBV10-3 TGTGCCATCAGTGAGTTTAGTCTAATTAACGGACTAAATGAGCAGTTCTTC CAISEFSLINGLNEQFF
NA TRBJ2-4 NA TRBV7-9 TGTGCCAGCAGCACCCCTAGGGACGGCAAAAACATTCAGTACTTC CASSTPRDGKNIQYF
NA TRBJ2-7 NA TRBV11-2 TGTGCCAGCAGCTCCACCGGATCAACAACCTACGAGCAGTACTTC CASSSTGSTTYEQYF
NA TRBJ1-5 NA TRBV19 TGTGCCAGTAGTATACGAGGGACTCAGCCCCAGCATTTT CASSIRGTQPQHF
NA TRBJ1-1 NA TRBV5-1 TGCGCCAGCAGCTCGATGGGGGGCGCGGGCACTGAAGCTTTCTTT CASSSMGGAGTEAFF
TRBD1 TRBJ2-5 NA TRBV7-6 TGTGCCAGCAGCAGCTGGACAGGGTCAGAGACCCAGTACTTC CASSSWTGSETQYF
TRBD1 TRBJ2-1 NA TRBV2 TGTGCCAGCAGTAGGGACAGCAAGGATGAGCAGTTCTTC CASSRDSKDEQFF
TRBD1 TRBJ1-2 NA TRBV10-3 TGTGCCATACAGGGGGCCCCCTCTAACTATGGCTACACCTTC CAIQGAPSNYGYTF
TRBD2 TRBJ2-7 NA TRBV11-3 TGTGCCAGCAGCTCCCCCGGGACTAGCGGGAGCACCGCCTACGAGCAGTACTTC CASSSPGTSGSTAYEQYF
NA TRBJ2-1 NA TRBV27 TGTGCCAGCAGTTTACAGCCCTCCTACAATGAGCAGTTCTTC CASSLQPSYNEQFF
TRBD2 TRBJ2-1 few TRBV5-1 TGCGCCAGCAGCTTGAAACTAGCGGGAGTCAATGAGCAGTTCTTC CASSLKLAGVNEQFF
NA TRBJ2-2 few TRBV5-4 TGTGCCAGCAGCTTGGAGGGGAACACCGGGGAGCTGTTTTTT CASSLEGNTGELFF
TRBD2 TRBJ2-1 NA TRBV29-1 TGCAGCGTTGATCGGACTAGATCGTACAATGAGCAGTTCTTC CSVDRTRSYNEQFF
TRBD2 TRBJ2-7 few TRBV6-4 TGTGCCAGGAGAAACCGGGACTATTCACCCCCCGGCTACGAGCAGTACTTC CARRNRDYSPPGYEQYF
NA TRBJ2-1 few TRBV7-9 TGTGCCAGCAGTTACGACTACTCCTACAATGAGCAGTTCTTC CASSYDYSYNEQFF
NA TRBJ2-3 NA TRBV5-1 TGCGCCAGCAGCTTGGGGGGATCTAGCACAGATACGCAGTATTTT CASSLGGSSTDTQYF
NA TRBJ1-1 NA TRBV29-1 TGCAGCGTTGATGGACAGTCTAGGACTGAAGCTTTCTTT CSVDGQSRTEAFF
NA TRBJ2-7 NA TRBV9 TGTGCCAGCAGCGTATCCTCTGGGCCCTACGAGCAGTACTTC CASSVSSGPYEQYF
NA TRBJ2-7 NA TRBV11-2 TGTGCCAGCAGCCGTGATCTGGGGGGCTCTTCTGAGCAGTACTTC CASSRDLGGSSEQYF
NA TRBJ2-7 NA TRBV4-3 TGCGCCAGCAGCCAAGATAGGACACCCTCCTACGAGCAGTACTTC CASSQDRTPSYEQYF
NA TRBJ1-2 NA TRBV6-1 TGTGCCAGCATAGGAGAGTCCTATGGCTACACCTTC CASIGESYGYTF
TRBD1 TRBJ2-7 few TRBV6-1 TGTGCCAGCAGTGGGCCGGCCGGGACAGGGCCATACGAGCAGTACTTC CASSGPAGTGPYEQYF
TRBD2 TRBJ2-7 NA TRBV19 TGTGCCAGTACTCAGACTAGCGGGAGCTCCTACGAGCAGTACTTC CASTQTSGSSYEQYF
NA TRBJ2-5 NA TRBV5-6 TGTGCCAGCAGCTTTTTGCGGGATGGAGAGACCCAGTACTTC CASSFLRDGETQYF